This T cell receptor beta chain appears in the sequencing data of a study of OX40 agonist ivuxolimab in advanced cancers. Assay: immunoSEQ multiplex PCR; the TCRdb copy retains only in-frame clones and omits some. This repertoire shows some 37,000 clones, roughly 78% found once; its top ten account for roughly 2%. Germline CDR1 reads MNHNY; CDR2 reads SVGAGI (reference sequence). Trimming took off 5 bases at V and 4 bases at J, with 15 bases between the two ends. This CDR3 region has 15 residues. Sequencing was performed on CD4+ or CD8+ T cells sorted from blood, taken in a trial of the OX40 agonist ivuxolimab. The chain joins TRBV6-6 to TRBJ1-3; weak D call: TRBD1 (5 bases). The clonotype originates from an adult with an advanced solid tumor such as melanoma, head and neck, liver or kidney cancer. The CDR3 loop reads CASSPMDQGGNTIYF. Here the CDR3 DNA reads TGTGCCAGCAGTCCCATGGACCAGGGAGGAAACACCATATATTTT.